This is a list of T cell receptor beta chains from one sample in a study of Tregs in tolerant kidney transplant recipients. Some clones are missing from TCRdb's copy, which holds only in-frame ones; the method was immunoSEQ multiplex PCR. This sample has some 64,000 clones, with about 98% found just once. Sequenced material: Tregs from blood, taken before the transplant. These receptors all come from a human donor who received a combined kidney and bone marrow transplant. CDR3s include the opening cysteine and the closing phenylalanine or tryptophan. Fields, in order: CDR3 protein, CDR3 length, J gene, V gene.

CDR3 protein: CASSLALGGQGYTF; CDR3 length: 14; J gene: TRBJ1-2; V gene: TRBV7-2
CDR3 protein: CASSLWTRGDGYTF; CDR3 length: 14; J gene: TRBJ1-2; V gene: TRBV14
CDR3 protein: CASRTGGTGVTGELFF; CDR3 length: 16; J gene: TRBJ2-2; V gene: TRBV28
CDR3 protein: CASSQGTGSEAFF; CDR3 length: 13; J gene: TRBJ1-1; V gene: TRBV4-2
CDR3 protein: CASTKTNWPEAFF; CDR3 length: 13; J gene: TRBJ1-1; V gene: TRBV7-9
CDR3 protein: CASSRAPPFTRAGELFF; CDR3 length: 17; J gene: TRBJ2-2; V gene: TRBV7-8
CDR3 protein: CASSYSKGDGYTF; CDR3 length: 13; J gene: TRBJ1-2; V gene: TRBV6-5
CDR3 protein: CASSFSGRGWNEQFF; CDR3 length: 15; J gene: TRBJ2-1; V gene: TRBV7-9
CDR3 protein: CASSRTSGSSGTDTQYF; CDR3 length: 17; J gene: TRBJ2-3; V gene: TRBV5-5
CDR3 protein: CASSPFRDSGETQYF; CDR3 length: 15; J gene: TRBJ2-5; V gene: TRBV4-2
CDR3 protein: CASSLQGNTEAFF; CDR3 length: 13; J gene: TRBJ1-1; V gene: TRBV6-6
CDR3 protein: CASSYIASGRNNEQFF; CDR3 length: 16; J gene: TRBJ2-1; V gene: TRBV6-6
CDR3 protein: CASSPGQGGLANYGYTF; CDR3 length: 17; J gene: TRBJ1-2; V gene: TRBV7-8
CDR3 protein: CASSRLGGLRDEKLFF; CDR3 length: 16; J gene: TRBJ1-4; V gene: TRBV14
CDR3 protein: CASSSGQGYNEQFF; CDR3 length: 14; J gene: TRBJ2-1; V gene: TRBV5-6
CDR3 protein: CASSLVAGEPYEQYF; CDR3 length: 15; J gene: TRBJ2-7; V gene: TRBV5-1
CDR3 protein: CASSLSHRGGRNEQFF; CDR3 length: 16; J gene: TRBJ2-1; V gene: TRBV5-1
CDR3 protein: CAWSVPGQNYGYTF; CDR3 length: 14; J gene: TRBJ1-2; V gene: TRBV30
CDR3 protein: CSVRGGSETQYF; CDR3 length: 12; J gene: TRBJ2-5; V gene: TRBV29-1
CDR3 protein: CASSARLAGGEQFF; CDR3 length: 14; J gene: TRBJ2-1; V gene: TRBV9